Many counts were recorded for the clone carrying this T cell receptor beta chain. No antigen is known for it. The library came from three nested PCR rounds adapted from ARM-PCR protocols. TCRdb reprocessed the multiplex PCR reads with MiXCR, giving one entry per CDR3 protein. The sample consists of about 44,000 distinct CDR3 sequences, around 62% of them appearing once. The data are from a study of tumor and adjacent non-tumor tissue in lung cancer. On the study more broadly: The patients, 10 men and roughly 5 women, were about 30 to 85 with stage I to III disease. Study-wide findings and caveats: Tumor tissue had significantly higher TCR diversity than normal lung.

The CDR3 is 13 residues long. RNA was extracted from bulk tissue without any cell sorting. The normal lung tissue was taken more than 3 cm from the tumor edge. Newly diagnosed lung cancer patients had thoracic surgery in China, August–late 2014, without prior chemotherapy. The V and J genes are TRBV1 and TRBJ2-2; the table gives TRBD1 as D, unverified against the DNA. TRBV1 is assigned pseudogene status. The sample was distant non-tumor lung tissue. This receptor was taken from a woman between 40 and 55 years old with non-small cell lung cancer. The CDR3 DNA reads TGCACCAGCATTAGGGGGGGCCCCGGGGAGCTGTTTTTT. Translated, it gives CTSIRGGPGELFF.